The present T cell receptor (beta chain) was sequenced within a study of cytomegalovirus exposure and HLA in healthy donors. Points from the study as a whole: CMV antigen specificity of a few CMV-associated chains was confirmed in vitro. The classifier reportedly diagnosed cytomegalovirus status with high sensitivity and specificity.

The CDR3 totals 16 residues. Germline CDR1 reads SGHVS; CDR2 reads FQNEAQ. V lost 3 bases to trimming and J lost 1 base, with 12 bases between them. As concerns this clone: What it binds is unknown.

TCRdb's table, derived via immunoSEQ multiplex PCR, lists solely in-frame clones and lacks some. Altogether approximately 160,000 clones are present, about 90% being singletons, with the ten largest covering 4% to 5%. V gene TRBV7-8 combines with J gene TRBJ1-4, with D uncertain. This clonotype was sampled from a man younger than 35 in good health and CMV-seropositive. The sample was PBMCs. As DNA, the CDR3 is TGTGCCAGCAGCTTTGGCAGATATGAAACTAATGAAAAACTGTTTTTT. Protein: CASSFGRYETNEKLFF.